This TCR beta chain was documented in a study of OX40 agonist ivuxolimab in advanced cancers. Background on the study: In three patients, partial responses were observed, one with hepatocellular carcinoma and two with cutaneous melanoma.

On this clone itself: Its antigen remains unidentified.

The table came from immunoSEQ multiplex PCR; TCRdb's copy has only in-frame clones and leaves some out. The table lists about 99,000 clones, approximately 95% of them singletons. Findings and caveats of the study: Partial responders at 0.1-3.0 mg/kg had among the lowest clonal expansion.

The origin of this receptor is an adult with an advanced solid tumor such as melanoma, head and neck, liver or kidney cancer. Material: CD4+ or CD8+ T cells sorted from blood, obtained in a trial of the OX40 agonist ivuxolimab.

The CDR3 DNA sequence: TGTGCCAGCAGCTCCCATGGACTAGCGGGAGGGCCCTCCTACGAGCAGTACTTC. Its protein product is CASSSHGLAGGPSYEQYF. The chain has TRBV11-2 and TRBJ2-7, with 15 bases aligning to TRBD2. After removal of 4 bases from V and 0 bases from J, the junction contained 7 bases not matched to a gene. Per germline, CDR1 SGHAT and CDR2 FQNNGV. The CDR3 spans 18 residues.